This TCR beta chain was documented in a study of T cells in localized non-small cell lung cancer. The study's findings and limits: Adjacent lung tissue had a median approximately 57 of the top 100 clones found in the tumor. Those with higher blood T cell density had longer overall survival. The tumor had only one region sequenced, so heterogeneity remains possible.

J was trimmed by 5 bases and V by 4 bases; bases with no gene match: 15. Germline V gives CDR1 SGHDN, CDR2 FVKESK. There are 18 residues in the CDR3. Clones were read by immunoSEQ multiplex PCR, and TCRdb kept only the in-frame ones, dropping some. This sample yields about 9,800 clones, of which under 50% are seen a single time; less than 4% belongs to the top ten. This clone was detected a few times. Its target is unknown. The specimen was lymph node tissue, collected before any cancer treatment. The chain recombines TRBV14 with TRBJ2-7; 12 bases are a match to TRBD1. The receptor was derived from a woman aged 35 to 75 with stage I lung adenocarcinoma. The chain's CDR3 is CASSRMGQGARIGHEQYF. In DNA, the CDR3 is TGTGCCAGCAGCCGAATGGGACAGGGGGCTAGGATAGGCCACGAGCAGTACTTC.